This passage covers 8 T cell receptor beta chains from one sample sequenced in a study of Graves' ophthalmopathy and Graves' hyperthyroidism. The authors amplified TCR beta CDR3 regions from RNA transcripts. HTBI-primed first-round RT-PCR preceded second-round multiplex PCR. One entry per CDR3 protein results from TCRdb running MiXCR on the multiplex PCR reads. The data contain more than 550,000 distinct CDR3 sequences, about two fifths of them singletons. Sequencing was performed on peripheral blood. The receptors stem from an adult man with Graves' ophthalmopathy.

J is TRBJ1-2 and V is TRBV2; 9 nucleotides align to TRBD1. In germline, CDR1 is SNHLY, CDR2 FYNNEI. CDR3 length: 14 amino acids. V dropped 6 bases and J dropped 12; count of bases not matched to a gene: 14. CDR3 sequence (DNA): TGTGCCAGCAGGGCGGGGACAGGGAGGGACTCGAACACCTTC. This codes for CASRAGTGRDSNTF.

This clonotype was recorded at least ten times. The CDR3 spells CATRTAFSPGANVLTF. Written as DNA, the CDR3 is TGTGCCACCAGGACAGCGTTCTCCCCTGGGGCCAACGTCCTGACTTTC. This chain joins TRBV6-6 and TRBJ2-6, with D possibly being TRBD1 (6 bases). CDR3 length equals 16 residues. V lost 10 bases to trimming and J lost 2 bases, with 18 bases between them. Per germline, CDR1 MNHNY and CDR2 SVGAGI (reference sequence).

There are a few counts of this clonotype. The gene calls are TRBV4-2 and TRBJ2-7; D possibly corresponds to TRBD2 (5 bases). The V gene lost 0 bases and the J gene lost 0 bases, with 9 bases spanning the gap. The CDR3 runs 15 residues. The V gene's germline CDR1 is LGHNA and CDR2 YNFKEQ. The CDR3 bases are TGTGCCAGCAGCCAAGAAGCTACTAGCTCCTACGAGCAGTACTTC. Translation gives CASSQEATSSYEQYF.

Details on this clonotype: This may stem from a read error, because a much larger clone lies one nucleotide away. The genes are TRBV20-1 and TRBJ1-2; D ambiguous. Germline V gene sequence: CDR1 DFQATT, CDR2 SNEGSKA (reference sequence). The CDR3 sequence is 11 residues long. CDR3 in amino acids: CSAPGNYDYTF. The CDR3 DNA reads TGCAGTGCTCCGGGGAACTATGACTACACCTTC.

The chain combines TRBV10-3 with TRBJ1-1, with D possibly matching TRBD1 (5 bases). From germline, CDR1 is ENHRY and CDR2 SYGVKD. CDR3 length equals 13 residues. The ends were cut back, 2 bases at V and 4 bases at J, with 8 bases in the middle. The chain's CDR3 is CAISEQGSTEAFF. Written as DNA, the CDR3 is TGTGCCATCAGTGAGCAGGGAAGCACTGAAGCTTTCTTT.

This clonotype was seen ten or more times. The chain couples TRBV20-1 to TRBJ1-5; tentative D call: TRBD1 (5 bases). The CDR3 is made up of 13 amino acids. Germline V gene data show CDR1 as DFQATT and CDR2 as SNEGSKA (reference sequence). The V end was cut by 1 base, the J end by 7 bases, with 11 bases between. In nucleotides, the CDR3 is TGCAGTGCTAGAGCTATAAGGGGACAGCCCCAGCATTTT. This codes for CSARAIRGQPQHF.

Note on this clonotype: Here the CDR3 omits its conserved ending phenylalanine or tryptophan, so a read error is the likely source. The DNA is omitted, as the CDR3 cannot be located on it reliably, and the CDR3 follows TCRdb's listing. The V gene is TRBV2, the J gene TRBJ1-1; the table's D gene call, TRBD1, was not cross checked with the DNA. Per germline, CDR1 SNHLY and CDR2 FYNNEI. The CDR3 region is 10 residues in length, termini included. The CDR3 protein is CASSQGPSFY.

As concerns this clonotype: One end of the junction varies from germline; a read error may be responsible. This chain connects TRBV24-1 to TRBJ1-5; TRBD1 is a possible D gene (5 bases). The CDR3 extends over 13 amino acids. The germline gives CDR1 KGHDR, CDR2 SFDVKD. The CDR3 DNA follows: TGTGCCACCGGTGATGGGGCGGATCAGCCCCAGCATTTT. Residues: CATGDGADQPQHF.